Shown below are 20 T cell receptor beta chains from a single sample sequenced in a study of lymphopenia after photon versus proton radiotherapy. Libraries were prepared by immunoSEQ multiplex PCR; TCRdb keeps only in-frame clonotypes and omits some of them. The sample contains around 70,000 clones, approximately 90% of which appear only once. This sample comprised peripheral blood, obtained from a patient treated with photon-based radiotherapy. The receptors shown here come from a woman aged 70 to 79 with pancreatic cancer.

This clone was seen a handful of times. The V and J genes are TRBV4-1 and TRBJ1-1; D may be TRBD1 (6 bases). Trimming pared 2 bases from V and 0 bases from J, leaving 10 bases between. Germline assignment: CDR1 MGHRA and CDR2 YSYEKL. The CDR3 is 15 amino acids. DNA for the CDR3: TGCGCCAGCAGCCAATATGACAGGATGAACACTGAAGCTTTCTTT. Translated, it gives CASSQYDRMNTEAFF.

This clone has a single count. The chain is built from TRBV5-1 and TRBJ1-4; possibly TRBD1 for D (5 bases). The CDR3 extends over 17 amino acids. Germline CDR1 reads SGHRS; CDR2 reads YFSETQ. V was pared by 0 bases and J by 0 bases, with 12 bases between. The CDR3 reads CASSLGGDSTTNEKLFF. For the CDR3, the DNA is TGCGCCAGCAGCTTGGGGGGCGACAGCACAACTAATGAAAAACTGTTTTTT.

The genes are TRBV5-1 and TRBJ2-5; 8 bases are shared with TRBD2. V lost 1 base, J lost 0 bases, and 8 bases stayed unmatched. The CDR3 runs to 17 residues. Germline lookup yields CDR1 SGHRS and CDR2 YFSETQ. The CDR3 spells CASSLIVGGGYQETQYF. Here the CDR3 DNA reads TGCGCCAGCAGCTTGATCGTCGGCGGGGGGTACCAAGAGACCCAGTACTTC.

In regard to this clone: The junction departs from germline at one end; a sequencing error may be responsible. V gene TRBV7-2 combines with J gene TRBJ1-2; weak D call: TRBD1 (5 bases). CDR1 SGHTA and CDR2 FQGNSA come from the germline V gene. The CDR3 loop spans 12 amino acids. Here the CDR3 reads CASSLAGDGYTF. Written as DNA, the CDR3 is TGTGCCAGCAGCTTAGCGGGGGATGGGTACACCTTC.

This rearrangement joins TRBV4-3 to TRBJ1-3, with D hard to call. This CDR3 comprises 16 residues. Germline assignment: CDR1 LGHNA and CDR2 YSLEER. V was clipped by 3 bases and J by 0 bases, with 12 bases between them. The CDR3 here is CASSQGDLSSGNTIYF. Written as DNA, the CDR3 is TGCGCCAGCAGCCAGGGCGACCTGAGCTCTGGAAACACCATATATTTT.

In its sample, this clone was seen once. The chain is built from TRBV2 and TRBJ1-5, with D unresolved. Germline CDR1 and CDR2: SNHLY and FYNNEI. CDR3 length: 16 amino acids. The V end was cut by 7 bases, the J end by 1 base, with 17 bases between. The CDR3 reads CASNPRDGVSNQPQHF. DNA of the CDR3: TGTGCCAGCAACCCAAGGGATGGCGTGAGCAATCAGCCCCAGCATTTT.

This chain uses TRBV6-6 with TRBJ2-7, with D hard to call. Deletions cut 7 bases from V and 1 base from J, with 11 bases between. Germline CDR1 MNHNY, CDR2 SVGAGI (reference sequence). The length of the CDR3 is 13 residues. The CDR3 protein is CASTSVLSYEQYF. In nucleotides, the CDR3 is TGTGCCAGCACAAGCGTCTTGTCCTACGAGCAGTACTTC.

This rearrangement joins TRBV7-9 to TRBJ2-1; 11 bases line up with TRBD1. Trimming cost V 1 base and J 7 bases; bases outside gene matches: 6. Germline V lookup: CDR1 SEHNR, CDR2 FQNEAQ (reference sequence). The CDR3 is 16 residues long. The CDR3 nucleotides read TGTGCCAGCAGCTTAGGCATCGGACAGGGGGCAAATGAGCAGTTCTTC. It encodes CASSLGIGQGANEQFF.

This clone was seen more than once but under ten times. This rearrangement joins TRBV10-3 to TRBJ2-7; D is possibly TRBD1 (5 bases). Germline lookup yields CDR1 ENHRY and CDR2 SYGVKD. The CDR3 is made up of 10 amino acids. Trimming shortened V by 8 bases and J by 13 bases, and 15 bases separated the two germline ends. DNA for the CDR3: TGTGCCATCGGCCAGGGAAGATTATACTTC. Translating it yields CAIGQGRLYF.

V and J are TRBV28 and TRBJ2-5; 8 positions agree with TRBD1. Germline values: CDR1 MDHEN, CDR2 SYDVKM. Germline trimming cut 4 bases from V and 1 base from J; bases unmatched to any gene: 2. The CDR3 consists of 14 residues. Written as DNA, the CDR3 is TGTGCCAGCAGTTCTGACAGGGGCCAAGAGACCCAGTACTTC. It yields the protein CASSSDRGQETQYF.

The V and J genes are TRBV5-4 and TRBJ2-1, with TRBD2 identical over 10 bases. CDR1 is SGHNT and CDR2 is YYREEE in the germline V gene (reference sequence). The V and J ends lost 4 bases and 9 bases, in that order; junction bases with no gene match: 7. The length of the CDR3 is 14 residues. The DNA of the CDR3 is TGTGCCAGCAGCGCCGGGACTAGCGAAAGTGAGCAGTTCTTC. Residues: CASSAGTSESEQFF.

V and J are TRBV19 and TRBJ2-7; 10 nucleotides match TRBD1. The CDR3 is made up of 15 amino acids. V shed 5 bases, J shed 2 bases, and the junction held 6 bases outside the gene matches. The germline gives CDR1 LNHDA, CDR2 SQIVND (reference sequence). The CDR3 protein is CASSVPGQGPYEQYF. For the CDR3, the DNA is TGTGCCAGTAGTGTACCGGGACAGGGGCCCTACGAGCAGTACTTC.

Here the CDR3 DNA reads TGCGCCAGCAGCTCCAACCCCCCGAGGAGGGAGACCTACAATGAGCAGTTCTTC. The encoded protein is CASSSNPPRRETYNEQFF. The chain is built from TRBV5-1 and TRBJ2-1, with a tentative D call TRBD2 (6 bases). The CDR3 is made up of 18 amino acids. CDR1 and CDR2 (germline): SGHRS, YFSETQ. V gave up 3 bases and J gave up 2 bases, with 21 bases separating them. The full variable domain, rest sourced from reference TRBV5-1 and TRBJ2-1, is KAGVTQTPRYLIKTRGQQVTLSCSPISGHRSVSWYQQTPGQGLQFLFEYFSETQRNKGNFPGRFSGRQFSNSRSEMNVSTLELGDSALYLCASSSNPPRRETYNEQFFGPGTRLTVL.

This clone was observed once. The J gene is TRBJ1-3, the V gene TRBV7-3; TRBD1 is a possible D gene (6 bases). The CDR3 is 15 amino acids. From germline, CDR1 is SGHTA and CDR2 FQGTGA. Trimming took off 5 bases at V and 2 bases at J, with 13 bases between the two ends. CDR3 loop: CASSPQGRAGNTIYF. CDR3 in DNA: TGTGCCAGCAGCCCCCAGGGGCGGGCTGGAAACACCATATATTTT.

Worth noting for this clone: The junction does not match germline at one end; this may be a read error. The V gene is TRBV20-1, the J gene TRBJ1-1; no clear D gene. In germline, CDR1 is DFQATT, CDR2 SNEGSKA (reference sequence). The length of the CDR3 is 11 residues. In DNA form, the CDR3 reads TGCAGTGCGAGAGGCGAGGGAGAAGCTTTCTTT. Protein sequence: CSARGEGEAFF.

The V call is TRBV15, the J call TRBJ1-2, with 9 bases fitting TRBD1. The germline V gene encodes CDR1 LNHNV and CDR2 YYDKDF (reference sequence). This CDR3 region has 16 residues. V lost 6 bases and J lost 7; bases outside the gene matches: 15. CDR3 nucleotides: TGTGCCACCAGAAGTACCCCAAGACAGGGGGTATCTGGCTACACCTTC. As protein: CATRSTPRQGVSGYTF.

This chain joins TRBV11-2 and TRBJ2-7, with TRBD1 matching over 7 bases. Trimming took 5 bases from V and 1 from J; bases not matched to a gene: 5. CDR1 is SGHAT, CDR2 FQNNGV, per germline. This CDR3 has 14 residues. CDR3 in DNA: TGTGCCAGCAGCGAAAGACAGGGATCCTACGAGCAGTACTTC. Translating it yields CASSERQGSYEQYF.

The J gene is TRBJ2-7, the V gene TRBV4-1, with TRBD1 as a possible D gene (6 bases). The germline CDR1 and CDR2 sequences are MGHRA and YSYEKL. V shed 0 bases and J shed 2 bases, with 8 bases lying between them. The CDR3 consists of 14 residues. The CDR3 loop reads CASSQERGTYEQYF. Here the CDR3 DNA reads TGCGCCAGCAGCCAAGAAAGGGGGACCTACGAGCAGTACTTC.

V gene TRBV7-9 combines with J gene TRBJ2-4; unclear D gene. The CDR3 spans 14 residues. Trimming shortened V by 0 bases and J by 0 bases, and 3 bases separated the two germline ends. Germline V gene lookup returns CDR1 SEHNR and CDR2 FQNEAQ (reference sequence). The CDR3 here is CASSLAEAKNIQYF. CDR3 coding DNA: TGTGCCAGCAGCTTAGCCGAAGCCAAAAACATTCAGTACTTC. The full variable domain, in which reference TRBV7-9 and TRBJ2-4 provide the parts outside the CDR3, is DTGVSQNPRHKITKRGQNVTFRCDPISEHNRLYWYRQTLGQGPEFLTYFQNEAQLEKSRLLSDRFSAERPKGSFSTLEIQRTEQGDSAMYLCASSLAEAKNIQYFGAGTRLSVL.

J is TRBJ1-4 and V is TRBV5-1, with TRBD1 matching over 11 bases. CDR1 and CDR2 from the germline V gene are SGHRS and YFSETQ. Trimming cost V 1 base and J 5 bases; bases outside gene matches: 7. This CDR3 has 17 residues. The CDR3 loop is CASSLRDRGIENEKLFF. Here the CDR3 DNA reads TGCGCCAGCAGCTTGAGGGACAGGGGGATCGAAAATGAAAAACTGTTTTTT.